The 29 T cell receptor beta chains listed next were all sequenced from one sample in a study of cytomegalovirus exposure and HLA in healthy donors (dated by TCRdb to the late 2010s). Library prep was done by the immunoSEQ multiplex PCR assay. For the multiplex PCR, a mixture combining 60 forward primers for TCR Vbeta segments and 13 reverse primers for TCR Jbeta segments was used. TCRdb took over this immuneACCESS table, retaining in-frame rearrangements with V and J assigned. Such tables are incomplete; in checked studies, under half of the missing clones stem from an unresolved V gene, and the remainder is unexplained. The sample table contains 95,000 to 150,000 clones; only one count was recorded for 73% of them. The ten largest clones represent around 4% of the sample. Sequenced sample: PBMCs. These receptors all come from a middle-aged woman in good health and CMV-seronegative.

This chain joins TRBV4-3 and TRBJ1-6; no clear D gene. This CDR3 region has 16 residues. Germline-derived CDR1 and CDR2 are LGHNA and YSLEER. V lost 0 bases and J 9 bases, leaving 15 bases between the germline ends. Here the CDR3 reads CASSQDRIPAGSPLHF. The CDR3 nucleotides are TGCGCCAGCAGCCAAGATCGGATACCGGCAGGTTCACCCCTCCACTTT.

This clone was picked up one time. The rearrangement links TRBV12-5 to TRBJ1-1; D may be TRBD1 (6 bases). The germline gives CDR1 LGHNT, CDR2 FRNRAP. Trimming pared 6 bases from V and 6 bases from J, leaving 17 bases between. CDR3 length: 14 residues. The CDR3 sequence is CASGLTRGRAEAFF. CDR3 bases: TGTGCTAGTGGCCTCACCAGGGGACGGGCTGAAGCTTTCTTT.

Here the CDR3 reads CASSLKGAAGGNTIYF. In DNA form, the CDR3 reads TGTGCCAGCAGCTTGAAGGGGGCCGCGGGAGGAAACACCATATATTTT. The chain links TRBV5-6 to TRBJ1-3; 7 bases line up with TRBD1. V lost 1 base to trimming and J lost 4 bases; unmatched junction nucleotides: 8. Per the germline V gene, CDR1 is SGHDT and CDR2 is YYEEEE. This CDR3 contains 16 residues.

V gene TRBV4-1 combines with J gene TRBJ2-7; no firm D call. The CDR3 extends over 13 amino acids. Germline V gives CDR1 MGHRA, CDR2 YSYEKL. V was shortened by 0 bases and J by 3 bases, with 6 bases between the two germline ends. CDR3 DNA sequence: TGCGCCAGCAGCCAAGATCACAGCTACGAGCAGTACTTC. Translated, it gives CASSQDHSYEQYF.

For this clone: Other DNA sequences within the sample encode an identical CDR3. CDR3 region: CASSLVRDYGYTF. The CDR3 nucleotides are TGTGCCAGCAGCTTGGTGAGGGACTATGGCTACACCTTC. This rearrangement joins TRBV5-6 to TRBJ1-2, with unresolved D. V lost 0 bases and J lost 3, with 6 bases in between. The CDR3 consists of 13 residues. The germline CDR1 and CDR2 sequences are SGHDT and YYEEEE. The whole variable domain, remainder taken from reference TRBV5-6 and TRBJ1-2, is DAGVTQSPTHLIKTRGQQVTLRCSPKSGHDTVSWYQQALGQGPQFIFQYYEEEERQRGNFPDRFSGHQFPNYSSELNVNALLLGDSALYLCASSLVRDYGYTFGSGTRLTVV.

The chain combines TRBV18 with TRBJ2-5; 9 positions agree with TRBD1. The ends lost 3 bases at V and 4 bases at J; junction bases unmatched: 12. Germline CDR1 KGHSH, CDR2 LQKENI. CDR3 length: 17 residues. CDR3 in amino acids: CASSPRSGTGMGETQYF. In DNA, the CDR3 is TGTGCCAGCTCACCTCGCAGCGGGACAGGGATGGGAGAGACCCAGTACTTC.

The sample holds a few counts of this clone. This CDR3 is CAISGRQGADEQYF. As DNA, the CDR3 is TGTGCCATCTCGGGCCGACAGGGGGCCGACGAGCAGTACTTC. The chain links TRBV10-3 to TRBJ2-7; 10 bases are shared with TRBD1. This CDR3 has 14 amino acids. The germline V gene has CDR1 ENHRY and CDR2 SYGVKD. V was clipped by 8 bases and J by 5 bases; unmatched bases: 9.

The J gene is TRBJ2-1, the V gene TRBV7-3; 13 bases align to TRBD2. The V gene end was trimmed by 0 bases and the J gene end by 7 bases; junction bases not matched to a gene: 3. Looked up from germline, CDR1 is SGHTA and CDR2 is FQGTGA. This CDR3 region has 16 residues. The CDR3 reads CASSLTRTSGGNEQFF. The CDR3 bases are TGTGCCAGCAGCTTAACCCGGACTAGCGGGGGAAATGAGCAGTTCTTC.

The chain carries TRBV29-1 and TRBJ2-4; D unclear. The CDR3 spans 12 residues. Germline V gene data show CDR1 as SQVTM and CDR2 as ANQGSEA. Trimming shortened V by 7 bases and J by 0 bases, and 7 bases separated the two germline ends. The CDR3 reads CSASRAKNIQYF. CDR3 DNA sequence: TGCAGCGCGTCCCGAGCCAAAAACATTCAGTACTTC.

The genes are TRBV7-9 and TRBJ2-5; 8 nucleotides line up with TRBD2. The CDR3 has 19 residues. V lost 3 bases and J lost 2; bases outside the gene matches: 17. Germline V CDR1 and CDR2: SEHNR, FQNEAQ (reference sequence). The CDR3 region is CASSFPRQAVSGAQETQYF. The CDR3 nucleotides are TGTGCCAGCAGCTTCCCCAGACAGGCGGTTAGCGGGGCTCAAGAGACCCAGTACTTC.

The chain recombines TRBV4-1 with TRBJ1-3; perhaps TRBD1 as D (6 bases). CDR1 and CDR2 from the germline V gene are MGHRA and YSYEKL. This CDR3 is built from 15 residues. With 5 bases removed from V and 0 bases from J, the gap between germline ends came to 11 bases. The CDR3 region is CASSYPGVSGNTIYF. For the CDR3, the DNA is TGCGCCAGCAGCTACCCAGGGGTCTCTGGAAACACCATATATTTT.

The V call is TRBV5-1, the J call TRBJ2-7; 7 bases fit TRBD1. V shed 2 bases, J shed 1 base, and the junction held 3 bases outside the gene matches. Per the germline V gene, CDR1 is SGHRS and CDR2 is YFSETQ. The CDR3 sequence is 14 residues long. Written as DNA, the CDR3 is TGCGCCAGCAGCTTAAACAGGGGATCCTACGAGCAGTACTTC. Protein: CASSLNRGSYEQYF. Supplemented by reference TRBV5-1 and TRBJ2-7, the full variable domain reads KAGVTQTPRYLIKTRGQQVTLSCSPISGHRSVSWYQQTPGQGLQFLFEYFSETQRNKGNFPGRFSGRQFSNSRSEMNVSTLELGDSALYLCASSLNRGSYEQYFGPGTRLTVT.

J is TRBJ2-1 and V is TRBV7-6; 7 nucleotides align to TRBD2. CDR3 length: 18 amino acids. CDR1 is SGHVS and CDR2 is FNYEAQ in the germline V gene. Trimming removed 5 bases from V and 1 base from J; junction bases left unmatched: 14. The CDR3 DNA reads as TGTGCCAGCAGCCCGATGGTTAGCTCCGGGGGGTCCTACAATGAGCAGTTCTTC. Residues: CASSPMVSSGGSYNEQFF.

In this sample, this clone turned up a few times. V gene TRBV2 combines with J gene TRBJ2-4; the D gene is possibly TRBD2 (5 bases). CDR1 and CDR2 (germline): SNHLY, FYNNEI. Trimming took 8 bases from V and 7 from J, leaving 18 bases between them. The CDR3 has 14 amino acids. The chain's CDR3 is CASGAEATLNIQYF. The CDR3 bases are TGTGCCAGCGGAGCGGAAGCTACTTTGAACATTCAGTACTTC.

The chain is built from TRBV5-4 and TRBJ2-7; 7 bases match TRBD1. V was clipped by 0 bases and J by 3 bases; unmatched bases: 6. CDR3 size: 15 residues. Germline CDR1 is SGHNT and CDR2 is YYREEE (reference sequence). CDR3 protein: CASSLGQGVVYEQYF. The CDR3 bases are TGTGCCAGCAGCTTGGGGCAGGGGGTGGTCTACGAGCAGTACTTC.

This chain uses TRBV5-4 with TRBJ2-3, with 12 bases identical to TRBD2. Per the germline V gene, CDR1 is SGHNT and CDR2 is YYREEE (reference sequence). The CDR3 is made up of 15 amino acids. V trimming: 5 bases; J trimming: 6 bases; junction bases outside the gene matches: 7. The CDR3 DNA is TGTGCCAGCAGTATTCGGACTAGCGGGATGGATACGCAGTATTTT. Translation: CASSIRTSGMDTQYF.

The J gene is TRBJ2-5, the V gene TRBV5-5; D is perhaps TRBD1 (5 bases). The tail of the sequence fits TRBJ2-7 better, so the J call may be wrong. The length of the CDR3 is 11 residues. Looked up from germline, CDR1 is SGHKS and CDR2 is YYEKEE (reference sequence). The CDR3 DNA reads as TGTGCCAGCCATGACAGCTACGAGCAGTACTTC. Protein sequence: CASHDSYEQYF.

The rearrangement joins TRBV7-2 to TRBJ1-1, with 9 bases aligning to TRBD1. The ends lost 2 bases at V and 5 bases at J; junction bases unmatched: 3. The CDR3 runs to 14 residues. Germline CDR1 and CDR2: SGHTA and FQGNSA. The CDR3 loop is CASSLKTGGTEAFF. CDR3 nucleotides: TGTGCCAGCAGCTTAAAGACAGGGGGAACTGAAGCTTTCTTT.

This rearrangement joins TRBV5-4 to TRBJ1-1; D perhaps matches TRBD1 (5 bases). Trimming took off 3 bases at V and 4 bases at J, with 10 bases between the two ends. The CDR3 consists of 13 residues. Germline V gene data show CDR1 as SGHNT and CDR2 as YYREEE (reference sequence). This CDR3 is CASSSQGGTEAFF. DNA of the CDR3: TGTGCCAGCAGCTCCCAGGGAGGCACTGAAGCTTTCTTT.

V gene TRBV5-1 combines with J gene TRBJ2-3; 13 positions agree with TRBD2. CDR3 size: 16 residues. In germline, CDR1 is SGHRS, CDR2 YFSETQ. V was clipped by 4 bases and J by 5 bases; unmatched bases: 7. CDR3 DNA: TGCGCCAGCAGCAGGGGACTAGCGGGATTTGTAGATACGCAGTATTTT. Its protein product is CASSRGLAGFVDTQYF.

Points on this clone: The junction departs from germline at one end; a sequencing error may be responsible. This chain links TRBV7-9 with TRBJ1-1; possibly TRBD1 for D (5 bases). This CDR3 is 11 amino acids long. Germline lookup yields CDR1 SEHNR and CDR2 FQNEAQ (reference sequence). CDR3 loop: CSSSLEGAAFF. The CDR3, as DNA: TGTTCCAGCAGCTTAGAAGGGGCCGCTTTCTTT.

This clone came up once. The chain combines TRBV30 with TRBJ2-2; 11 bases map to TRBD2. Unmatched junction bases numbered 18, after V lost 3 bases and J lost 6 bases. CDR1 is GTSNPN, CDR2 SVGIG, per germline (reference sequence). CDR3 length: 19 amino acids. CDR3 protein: CAWRLKYSGRAVRAGELFF. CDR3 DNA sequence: TGTGCCTGGAGACTAAAGTATAGCGGGAGGGCCGTACGTGCCGGGGAGCTGTTTTTT.

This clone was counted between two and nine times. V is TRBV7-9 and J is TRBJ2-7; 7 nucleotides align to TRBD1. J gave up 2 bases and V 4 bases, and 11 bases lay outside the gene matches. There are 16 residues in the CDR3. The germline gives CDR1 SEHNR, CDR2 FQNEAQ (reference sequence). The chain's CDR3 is CASSSGNRGLTYEQYF. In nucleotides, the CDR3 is TGTGCCAGCAGCTCGGGAAACAGGGGCCTTACCTACGAGCAGTACTTC.

The CDR3 sequence is CASSSRHQGYTF. The DNA for the CDR3 is TGTGCCAGCAGCTCTCGACACCAAGGCTACACCTTC. V gene TRBV9 combines with J gene TRBJ1-2; no definite D call. CDR3 size: 12 residues. CDR1 is SGDLS, CDR2 YYNGEE, per germline. V lost 4 bases, J lost 8 bases, and 12 bases lay in between.

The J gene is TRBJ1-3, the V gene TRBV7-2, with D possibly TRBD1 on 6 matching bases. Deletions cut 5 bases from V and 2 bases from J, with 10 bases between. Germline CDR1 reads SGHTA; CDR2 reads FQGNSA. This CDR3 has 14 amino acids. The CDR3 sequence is CASSLTGTGNTIYF. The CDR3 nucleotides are TGTGCCAGCAGCCTAACAGGGACTGGAAACACCATATATTTT.

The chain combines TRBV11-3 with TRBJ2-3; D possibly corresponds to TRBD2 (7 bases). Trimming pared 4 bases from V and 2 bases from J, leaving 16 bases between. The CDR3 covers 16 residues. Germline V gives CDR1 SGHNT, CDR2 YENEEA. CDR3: CASSWRGGRLTDTQYF. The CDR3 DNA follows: TGTGCCAGCAGCTGGAGGGGGGGCCGCCTCACAGATACGCAGTATTTT. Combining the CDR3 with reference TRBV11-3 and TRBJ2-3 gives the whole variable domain EAGVVQSPRYKIIEKKQPVAFWCNPISGHNTLYWYLQNLGQGPELLIRYENEEAVDDSQLPKDRFSAERLKGVDSTLKIQPAELGDSAVYLCASSWRGGRLTDTQYFGPGTRLTVL.

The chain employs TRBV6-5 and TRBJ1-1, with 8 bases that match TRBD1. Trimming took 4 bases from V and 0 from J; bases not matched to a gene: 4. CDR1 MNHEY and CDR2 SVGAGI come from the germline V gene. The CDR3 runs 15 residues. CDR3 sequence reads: CASSSRTGLNTEAFF. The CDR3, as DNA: TGTGCCAGCAGTTCCCGGACAGGGTTGAACACTGAAGCTTTCTTT.

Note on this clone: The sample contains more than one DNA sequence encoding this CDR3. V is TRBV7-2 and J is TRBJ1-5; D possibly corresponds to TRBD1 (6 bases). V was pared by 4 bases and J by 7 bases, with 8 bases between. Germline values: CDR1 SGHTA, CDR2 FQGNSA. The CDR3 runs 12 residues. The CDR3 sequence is CASSSQGQPQHF. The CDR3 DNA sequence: TGTGCCAGCAGCTCCCAGGGGCAGCCCCAGCATTTT. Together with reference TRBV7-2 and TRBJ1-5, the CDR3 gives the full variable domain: GAGVSQSPSNKVTEKGKDVELRCDPISGHTALYWYRQSLGQGLEFLIYFQGNSAPDKSGLPSDRFSAERTGGSVSTLTIQRTQQEDSAVYLCASSSQGQPQHFGDGTRLSIL.

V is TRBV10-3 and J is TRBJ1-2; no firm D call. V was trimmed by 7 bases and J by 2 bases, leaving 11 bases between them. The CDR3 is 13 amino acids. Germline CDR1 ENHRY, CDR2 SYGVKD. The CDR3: CAITAGLNYGYTF. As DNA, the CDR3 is TGTGCCATCACCGCGGGCCTCAACTATGGCTACACCTTC.